Listed below are T cell receptor beta chains from one sample, sequenced in a study of shared clonotypes between healthy human individuals. Only in-frame clones appear in the TCRdb table, and some are missing; sequencing was by immunoSEQ multiplex PCR. Seen here are around 530,000 clones, around three quarters observed once, and the top ten hold about 11%. Sample: PBMCs. The receptors stem from a woman in her thirties or forties in good health. Some clones in this sample may be carry-over from other donors' samples. The CDR3 runs from the conserved cysteine through the conserved F or W. D genes are given only for firm matches. Rows may omit the clone size; those that give it use once, few, many or a size class.

clone_size j_call d_call v_call cdr3_nt cdr3_aa
. TRBJ2-5 TRBD2 TRBV19 TGTGCCAGTAGTATGATGCGGGGACTAGCGTCCCGGGAGGGGGGAGAGACCCAGTACTTC CASSMMRGLASREGGETQYF
. TRBJ1-5 TRBD1 TRBV7-9 TGTGCCAGCAGCCCCCCCGGGACAGGGAATCAGCCCCAGCATTTT CASSPPGTGNQPQHF
. TRBJ1-2 TRBD1 TRBV5-4 TGTGCCAGCAGTCCGGACAGGGGCGGCTATGGCTACACCTTC CASSPDRGGYGYTF
. TRBJ2-5 TRBD1 TRBV30 TGTGCCTGGAGTAACGGACAGGGCCCACAAGAGACCCAGTACTTC CAWSNGQGPQETQYF
. TRBJ2-7 . TRBV18 TGTGCCAGCTCACCAGGGCCCCTGTCCTACGAGCAGTACTTC CASSPGPLSYEQYF
. TRBJ2-5 . TRBV18 TGTGCCAGCTCACCTCAGGGGTTCGCGGAGACCCAGTACTTC CASSPQGFAETQYF
once TRBJ2-7 . TRBV6-5 TGTGCCAGCAGGGTGGGGCGTTCCGGGGAGCAGTACTTC CASRVGRSGEQYF
. TRBJ2-2 TRBD1 TRBV7-9 TGTGCCAGCAGCTTTCCGAGGAACAGGGGTAACACCGGGGAGCTGTTTTTT CASSFPRNRGNTGELFF
once TRBJ1-2 . TRBV19 TGTGCCAGTAGTATACAAGGAGACTATGGCTACACCTTC CASSIQGDYGYTF
. TRBJ2-3 TRBD2 TRBV10-3 TGTGCCAGCAGGGAGGGAGTAGGCACAGATACGCAGTATTTT CASREGVGTDTQYF
. TRBJ2-1 TRBD2 TRBV18 TGTGCCAGCTCACCACCCGCTAGCGGGACGAATGAGCAGTTCTTC CASSPPASGTNEQFF
. TRBJ1-6 . TRBV27 TGTGCCAGCAGTTTACAGGGTTATAATTCACCCCTCCACTTT CASSLQGYNSPLHF
. TRBJ2-5 TRBD1 TRBV19 TGTGCCAGTAGTGAGCCGACAGGGGGCCGGGAGACCCAGTACTTC CASSEPTGGRETQYF
. TRBJ2-7 . TRBV5-1 TGCGCCAGCACGGATGGTCCGAGCTCCTACGAGCAGTACTTC CASTDGPSSYEQYF
. TRBJ2-2 . TRBV5-1 TGCGCCAGCAGCTTTACTGGGGGGCCCGGGGAGCTGTTTTTT CASSFTGGPGELFF
. TRBJ1-2 . TRBV12-2 TGTGCAAGTCGCTTAGGGAGCAGTGGCTATGGCTACACCTTC CASRLGSSGYGYTF
. TRBJ2-5 . TRBV7-2 TGTGCCAGCAGCTTAGTGGCCGGGGAGGAGACCCAGTACTTC CASSLVAGEETQYF
. TRBJ1-5 . TRBV11-2 TGTGCCAGCAGCCGGAACAGGAATCAGCCCCAGCATTTT CASSRNRNQPQHF
many TRBJ2-1 TRBD1 TRBV7-2 TGTGCCAGCAGCTCAATGACAGGGGGCTACAATGAGCAGTTCTTC CASSSMTGGYNEQFF
. TRBJ2-2 . TRBV18 TGTGCCAGCTCACCACCGAACACCGGGGAGCTGTTTTTT CASSPPNTGELFF
. TRBJ2-7 TRBD2 TRBV27 TGTGCCAGCAGTTTGGGGACTAGCGGGAGACCTAGATTCTACGAGCAGTACTTC CASSLGTSGRPRFYEQYF
. TRBJ2-2 . TRBV11-2 TGTGCCAGCAGCCCCAGTCGCACCGGGGAGCTGTTTTTT CASSPSRTGELFF
. TRBJ2-2 . TRBV7-8 TGTGCCAGCAGCTTAGGGACAATGAACACCGGGGAGCTGTTTTTT CASSLGTMNTGELFF
. TRBJ1-1 TRBD1 TRBV5-1 TGCGCCAGCAGCTTAGGGACAGGGGATGGGTTAAAGAACACTGAAGCTTTCTTT CASSLGTGDGLKNTEAFF
. TRBJ2-3 TRBD2 TRBV30 TGTGCCTGGAAGGGCGGGAGCAGCACAGATACGCAGTATTTT CAWKGGSSTDTQYF